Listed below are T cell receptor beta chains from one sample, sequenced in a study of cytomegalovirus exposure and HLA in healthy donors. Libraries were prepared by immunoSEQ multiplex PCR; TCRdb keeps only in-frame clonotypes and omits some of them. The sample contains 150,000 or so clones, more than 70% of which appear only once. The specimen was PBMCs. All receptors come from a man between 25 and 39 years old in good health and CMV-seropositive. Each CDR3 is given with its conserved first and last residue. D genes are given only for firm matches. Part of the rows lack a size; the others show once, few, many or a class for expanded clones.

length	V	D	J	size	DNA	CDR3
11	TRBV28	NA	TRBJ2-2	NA	TGTGCCAGCAAGTACAGCGGGGAGCTGTTTTTT	CASKYSGELFF
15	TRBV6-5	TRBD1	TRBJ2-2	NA	TGTGCCAGCAGTTACGGACAGGAGAACACCGGGGAGCTGTTTTTT	CASSYGQENTGELFF
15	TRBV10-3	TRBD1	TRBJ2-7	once	TGTGCCATCAGCCAGACCGGGACAGGGATGTACGAGCAGTACTTC	CAISQTGTGMYEQYF
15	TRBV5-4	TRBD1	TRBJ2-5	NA	TGTGCCAGCAGCTCAGGACAGGGGGCTTCAGAGACCCAGTACTTC	CASSSGQGASETQYF
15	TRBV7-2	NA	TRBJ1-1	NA	TGTGCCAGCAGCTTCCAAGGCTACAGAAACACTGAAGCTTTCTTT	CASSFQGYRNTEAFF
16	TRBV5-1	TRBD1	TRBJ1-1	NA	TGCGCCAGCAGCGTGACTTCCGGGACAGCGAACACTGAAGCTTTCTTT	CASSVTSGTANTEAFF
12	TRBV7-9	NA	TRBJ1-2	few	TGTGCCAGCAGCTTAGATTCAGGGGGCTACACCTTC	CASSLDSGGYTF
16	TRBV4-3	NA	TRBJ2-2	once	TGCGCCAGCAGCCCCGGGGGGCGGGTAAACACCGGGGAGCTGTTTTTT	CASSPGGRVNTGELFF
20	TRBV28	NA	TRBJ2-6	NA	TGTGCCAGCAGCAAATCGGGTCTTAGGGTATGGAGGACTGGGGCCAACGTCCTGACTTTC	CASSKSGLRVWRTGANVLTF
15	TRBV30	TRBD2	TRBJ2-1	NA	TGTGCCTGGAGTGTTTTAGCGGGGATTTACAATGAGCAGTTCTTC	CAWSVLAGIYNEQFF
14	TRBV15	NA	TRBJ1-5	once	TGTGCCACCAGCAGTGAGGGTCAGAATCAGCCCCAGCATTTT	CATSSEGQNQPQHF
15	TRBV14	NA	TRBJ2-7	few	TGTGCCAGCAGCCAAGATATCGGGTGGGCCTACGAGCAGTACTTC	CASSQDIGWAYEQYF
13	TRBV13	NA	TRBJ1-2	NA	TGTGCCAGCAGACTACAAGCTAACTATGGCTACACCTTC	CASRLQANYGYTF
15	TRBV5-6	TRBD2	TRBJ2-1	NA	TGTGCCAGCAGGGCAACCGGGACTACTTACAATGAGCAGTTCTTC	CASRATGTTYNEQFF
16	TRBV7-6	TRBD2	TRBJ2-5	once	TGTGCCAGCAGTCCCGGGACTAGCGGCCTCCAAGAGACCCAGTACTTC	CASSPGTSGLQETQYF
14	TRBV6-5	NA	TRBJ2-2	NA	TGTGCCAGCAGATCCTCAGGGGTGGCCGGGGAGCTGTTTTTT	CASRSSGVAGELFF
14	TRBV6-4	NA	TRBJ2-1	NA	TGTGCCAGCCCGTGGAGCGGCAAAGGGAATGAGCAGTTCTTC	CASPWSGKGNEQFF
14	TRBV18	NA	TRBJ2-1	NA	TGTGCCAGCTCACCGGCCGTCGAAGTTGATGAGCAGTTCTTC	CASSPAVEVDEQFF
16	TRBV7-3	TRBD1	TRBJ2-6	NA	TGTGCCAGCAGCTTAGGGACAGGGGCTGGGGCCAACGTCCTGACTTTC	CASSLGTGAGANVLTF
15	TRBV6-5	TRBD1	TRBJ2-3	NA	TGTGCCAGCAGCAGGGGGCCCTCTTACACAGATACGCAGTATTTT	CASSRGPSYTDTQYF
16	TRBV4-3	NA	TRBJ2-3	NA	TGCGCCAGCAGCCGCACGGACGGGACTAGCACAGATACGCAGTATTTT	CASSRTDGTSTDTQYF
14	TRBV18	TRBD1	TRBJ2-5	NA	TGTGCCAGCTCACCACCGTCCAGGGGGGAGACCCAGTACTTC	CASSPPSRGETQYF
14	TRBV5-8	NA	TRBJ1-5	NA	TGTGCCAGCAGCTTGCGGTCGAGCAATCAGCCCCAGCATTTT	CASSLRSSNQPQHF
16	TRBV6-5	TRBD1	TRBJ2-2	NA	TGTGCCAGCAGTTACGCGGGGACAGGGTACACCGGGGAGCTGTTTTTT	CASSYAGTGYTGELFF
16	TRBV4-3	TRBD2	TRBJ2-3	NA	TGCGCCAGCAGCAAAACTAGCGGGGGGTACACAGATACGCAGTATTTT	CASSKTSGGYTDTQYF
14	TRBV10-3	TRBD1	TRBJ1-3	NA	TGTGCCATCAGGATGACAGGGGTTGGAAACACCATATATTTT	CAIRMTGVGNTIYF
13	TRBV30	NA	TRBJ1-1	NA	TGTGCCTGGAGTGAGCAGGTGAACACTGAAGCTTTCTTT	CAWSEQVNTEAFF
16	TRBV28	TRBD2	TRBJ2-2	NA	TGTGCCAGCAGTTTAGCTCCTAGCGGACAACACCGGGAGCTGTTTTTT	CASSLAPSGQHRELFF
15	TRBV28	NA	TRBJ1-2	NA	TGTGCCAGCAGTTTTCTCGGGGGAATGAGCTATGGCTACACCTTC	CASSFLGGMSYGYTF
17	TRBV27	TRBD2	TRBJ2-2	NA	TGTGCCAGCAGTTTAGACCCGGGGGGTAGGAACACCGGGGAGCTGTTTTTT	CASSLDPGGRNTGELFF
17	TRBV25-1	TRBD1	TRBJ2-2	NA	TGTGCCAGCAGTGAATCCGACAGGGGAGAATGGACCGGGGAGCTGTTTTTT	CASSESDRGEWTGELFF
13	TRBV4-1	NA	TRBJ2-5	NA	TGCGCCAGCAGCCTGACAGGCAAAGAGACCCAGTACTTC	CASSLTGKETQYF
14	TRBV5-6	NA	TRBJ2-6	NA	TGTGCCAGCCAACAGCACTCTGGGGCCAACGTCCTGACTTTC	CASQQHSGANVLTF
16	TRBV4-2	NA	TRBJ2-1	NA	TGTGCCAGCAGCCAAGATGCGGAGGCGGATTACAATGAGCAGTTCTTC	CASSQDAEADYNEQFF
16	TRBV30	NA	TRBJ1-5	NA	TGTGCCTTCTCCAAAAACGGGGGACGAAGCAATCAGCCCCAGCATTTT	CAFSKNGGRSNQPQHF
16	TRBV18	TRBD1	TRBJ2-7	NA	TGTGCCAGCTCACCTGCAGGGACAGGTCGGGGTAACGAGCAGTACTTC	CASSPAGTGRGNEQYF
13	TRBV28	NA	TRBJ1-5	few	TGTGCCAGCAGTTTTTCAGGGAGGCAGCCCCAGCATTTT	CASSFSGRQPQHF
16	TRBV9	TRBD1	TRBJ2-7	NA	TGTGCCAGCAGCACAGGGGCAGGGGGTAACGTTTACGAGCAGTACTTC	CASSTGAGGNVYEQYF
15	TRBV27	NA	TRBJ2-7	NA	TGTGCCAGCAGTTTAATTTCACAGGGTGACCACGAGCAGTACTTC	CASSLISQGDHEQYF
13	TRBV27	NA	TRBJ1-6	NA	TGTGCCAGCAGTTTTAGGGGCCGACAGGCCCTCCACTTT	CASSFRGRQALHF
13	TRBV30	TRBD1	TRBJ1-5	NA	TGTGCCTGGAGTGTAGGGACAGCGGGGCCCCAGCATTTT	CAWSVGTAGPQHF
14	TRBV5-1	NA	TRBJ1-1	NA	TGCGCCAGCAGCTTTGAGGGAACCAACACTGAAGCTTTCTTT	CASSFEGTNTEAFF
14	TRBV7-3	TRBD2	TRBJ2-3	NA	TGTGCCAGCACACGGGGGGGCCCGACAGATACGCAGTATTTT	CASTRGGPTDTQYF
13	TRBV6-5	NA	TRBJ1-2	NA	TGTGCCAGCAGTTACAGGAGTAACTATGGCTACACCTTC	CASSYRSNYGYTF
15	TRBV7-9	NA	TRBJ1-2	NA	TGTGCCAGCAGCTTTGGGCAGGGATCCCACTATGGCTACACCTTC	CASSFGQGSHYGYTF